The sequence of this TCR beta chain was determined in a study of molecular identifiers for immune sequencing clone quantification. This clonotype came up a few times. Germline V gene sequence: CDR1 DFQATT, CDR2 SNEGSKA (reference sequence). This CDR3 comprises 13 residues. V was clipped by 1 base and J by 6 bases; unmatched bases: 1. The bulk TCR libraries were made with methods described before and with listed TCR primers. TCRdb re-called the PCR reads through MiXCR, storing one row per CDR3 protein. The top ten hold less than 0.85% of the sample, which has roughly 93,000 distinct CDR3 sequences, about 23% seen once. Sorted naive CD8 T cells were those defined as CD8+CD4-CCR7+CD45RA+.

Sequences were obtained from naive CD8+ T cells from blood, with Jurkat cell RNA spiked in. As to subset: FACS-sorted CD8+CD4-CCR7+CD45RA+ naive T cells. The rearrangement links TRBV20-1 to TRBJ1-1, with 11 bases lining up with TRBD1. The TCR comes from a human donor in good health. Some libraries in this study had Jurkat cell RNA spiked in. In nucleotides, the CDR3 is TGCAGTGCTAGAGGGGGACAGGGGGCTGAAGCTTTCTTT. As protein: CSARGGQGAEAFF.